The T cell receptor beta chain under discussion was sequenced for a study of shared T cell receptors in the human thymus. Assay: immunoSEQ multiplex PCR; the TCRdb copy retains only in-frame clones and omits some. This table holds about 500,000 clones, around 78% found once. The CDR3 sequence is 18 residues long. V shed 1 base and J 6 bases; nucleotides not matched to a gene: 14. Germline V gene sequence: CDR1 LGHNA, CDR2 YSLEER. This clone appeared a single time. The same data also went into a second study, on human thymus T cells. According to that study: Across thymic and blood repertoires, the usage of V and J genes appeared to be biased. The related literature has documented a marked overlap of thymic repertoires among unrelated individuals.

The source of this sequence is a boy younger than two with a congenital heart defect. The gene calls are TRBV4-3 and TRBJ1-5, with 8 bases that match TRBD1. Sequencing was performed on thymocytes. CDR3 sequence: CASSQVRLRGRFGQPQHF. The CDR3 nucleotides are TGCGCCAGCAGCCAAGTGAGGCTCAGGGGGCGATTCGGTCAGCCCCAGCATTTT.